What follows is one T cell receptor beta chain and its context. Its cognate antigen is unknown. The sample carries other DNA sequences with the same CDR3. The data were taken from a study of shared clonotypes between healthy human individuals. Background on the study: Each donor's CD8 memory used one plate, CD8 naive two, each CD4 subset three. General study findings and limits: Among donors, sharing of clonotypes was expected to be affected by sequencing depth.

The protocol was immunoSEQ multiplex PCR, while the TCRdb copy is restricted to in-frame clones and leaves out a portion. The table includes 2 million to 2.5 million clones, 85% to 95% detected once. Sequencing was performed on naive CD4+ T cells from PBMCs. Indicated subset: CD45RA+ positively selected. The clonotype originates from a man between 18 and 35 years old in good health. Some clones in this sample may be carry-over from other donors' samples.

CDR3 loop: CASRRGSGNTIYF. CDR3 nucleotides: TGTGCCAGCCGACGGGGCTCTGGAAACACCATATATTTT. The J gene is TRBJ1-3, the V gene TRBV6-5, with D uncertain. Germline V gene sequence: CDR1 MNHEY, CDR2 SVGAGI. This CDR3 has 13 amino acids. Trimming pared 8 bases from V and 0 bases from J, leaving 8 bases between.